This TCR beta chain was found in a study of blood T cell repertoires in COVID-19. The overall study: Sources were T cells, B-cell-depleted T cells, or PBMCs; the material itself was cDNA or gDNA.

V shed 1 base, J shed 0 bases, and the junction held 0 bases outside the gene matches. Germline V lookup: CDR1 LNHDA, CDR2 SQIVND (reference sequence). The length of the CDR3 is 14 residues. Worth noting for this clone: The same CDR3 is also encoded by other DNA sequences in this sample.

Per the original data handling: Amplification of reference gene primers was used by the study to estimate nucleated cell counts. The assay was immunoSEQ multiplex PCR, and TCRdb's table has in-frame clones only and misses some. V, J and clone size are those of that table, while D and trimming were read from the DNA. This sample carries hundreds of thousands of clones, 90% of them seen once, and the ten largest clones take roughly 0.26%. This clonotype was sampled from a woman under 30 with acute or convalescent COVID-19. The chain links TRBV19 to TRBJ2-7, with TRBD1 identical over 7 bases. The material sequenced was peripheral blood. The CDR3 is CASSIGQGSYEQYF. CDR3 bases: TGTGCCAGTAGTATAGGACAGGGCTCCTACGAGCAGTACTTC.